This T cell receptor beta chain originates from a study of regulatory T cells in long-lasting Graves disease. About the study: Persistent Graves' disease required over 5 years of antithyroid drugs and positive TSH receptor antibodies.

Time point defined: persistent/refractory GD, antithyroid drugs over 5 years with positive TRAb. The TCR library was made from RNA that had been extracted from PBMCs in TRIzol. As to this clonotype: What it recognizes is unknown. At one boundary the junction diverges from the germline segment, which might be a read error.

Arm-PCR of CDR3 regions with iRepertoire HTBI primers generated TCR beta libraries. MiXCR, run by TCRdb on the multiplex PCR reads, gives a single entry per CDR3 protein. Of around 400,000 distinct CDR3 sequences listed, roughly 24% are singletons. Overall study findings and caveats: Persistent cases of Graves' showed reduced TCR diversity relative to newly diagnosed patients. Few sampled subjects may have lowered accuracy.

This CDR3 has 16 amino acids. Germline assignment: CDR1 SEHNR and CDR2 FQNEAQ (reference sequence). Sequencing was performed on peripheral blood mononuclear cells (PBMCs), taken when the disease was refractory, from a patient treated with antithyroid drugs. The clonotype originates from a woman aged 40-49 years with Graves disease. The genes are TRBV7-9 and TRBJ1-4; D ambiguous. For the CDR3, the DNA is TGTGCCAGCAGCTATATCGGTAGCATCACTAATGAAGAACTGTTTTTT. As protein: CASSYIGSITNEELFF.